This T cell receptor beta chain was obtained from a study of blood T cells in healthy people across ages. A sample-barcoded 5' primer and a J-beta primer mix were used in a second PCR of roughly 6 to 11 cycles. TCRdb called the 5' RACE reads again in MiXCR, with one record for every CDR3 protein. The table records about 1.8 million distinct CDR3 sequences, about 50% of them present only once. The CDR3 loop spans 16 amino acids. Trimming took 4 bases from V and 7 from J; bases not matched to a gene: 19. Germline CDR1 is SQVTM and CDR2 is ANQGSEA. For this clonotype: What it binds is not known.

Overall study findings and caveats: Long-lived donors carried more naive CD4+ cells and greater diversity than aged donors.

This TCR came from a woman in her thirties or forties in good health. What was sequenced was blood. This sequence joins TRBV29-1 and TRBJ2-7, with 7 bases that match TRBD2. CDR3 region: CSVVGGVGGMYNEQYF. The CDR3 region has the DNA TGCAGCGTTGTAGGCGGTGTGGGGGGGATGTACAATGAGCAGTACTTC.